These 29 T cell receptor beta chains came from one sample sequenced in a study of T cells in Graves' hyperthyroidism and ophthalmopathy. RNA transcripts yielded amplified TCR beta CDR3 regions. HTBI primers were used for first-round RT-PCR of the TCR CDR3. TCRdb processed the multiplex PCR reads anew with MiXCR; each CDR3 protein has one entry. This sample has approximately 520,000 distinct CDR3 sequences, with under 25% found just once. Material for sequencing was blood. These receptor sequences come from a man aged 18-30 years with Graves' hyperthyroidism.

This clonotype showed up just a few times. The V and J genes are TRBV18 and TRBJ1-5; the match to TRBD1 covers 8 bases. Looked up from germline, CDR1 is KGHSH and CDR2 is LQKENI. The CDR3 contains 18 residues. V dropped 3 bases and J dropped 4; count of bases not matched to a gene: 14. The chain's CDR3 is CASSPGLNRGYSNQPQHF. The CDR3 nucleotides read TGTGCCAGCTCACCGGGGCTGAACAGGGGGTATAGTAATCAGCCCCAGCATTTT.

This clonotype was seen repeatedly, ten times or more. This chain joins TRBV11-2 and TRBJ2-2; D is perhaps TRBD1 (7 bases). V lost 1 base and J 4 bases, leaving 13 bases between the germline ends. Germline lookup yields CDR1 SGHAT and CDR2 FQNNGV. The CDR3 is 16 amino acids. This CDR3 reads CASSLGGGGSTGELFF. Written as DNA, the CDR3 is TGTGCCAGCAGCTTAGGCGGAGGGGGCAGCACCGGGGAGCTGTTTTTT.

V gene TRBV12-3 or TRBV12-4 combines with J gene TRBJ2-7; 9 positions agree with TRBD2. Trimming took 3 bases from V and 6 from J; bases not matched to a gene: 9. The CDR3 spans 15 residues. CDR3 in amino acids: CASSFGSGRGAEQYF. The CDR3 DNA is TGTGCCAGCAGTTTCGGTAGCGGGAGAGGGGCCGAGCAGTACTTC.

This clonotype was recorded at least ten times. V is TRBV29-1 and J is TRBJ1-2; 7 bases fit TRBD1. J was trimmed by 8 bases and V by 5 bases; bases with no gene match: 8. Germline lookup yields CDR1 SQVTM and CDR2 ANQGSEA. The CDR3 covers 12 residues. The CDR3 sequence is CSVTTGVLGYTF. The DNA of the CDR3 is TGCAGCGTTACAACAGGGGTCTTAGGCTACACCTTC. The full variable domain, its missing parts supplied by reference TRBV29-1 and TRBJ1-2, is SAVISQKPSRDICQRGTSLTIQCQVDSQVTMMFWYRQQPGQSLTLIATANQGSEATYESGFVIDKFPISRPNLTFSTLTVSNMSPEDSSIYLCSVTTGVLGYTFGSGTRLTVV.

This chain joins TRBV30 and TRBJ2-7, with unresolved D. CDR3 length: 12 residues. Trimming cost V 4 bases and J 7 bases, with 14 bases left between them. Germline assignment: CDR1 GTSNPN and CDR2 SVGIG (reference sequence). CDR3 coding DNA: TGTGCCTGGAACAGCTACCATGGGGAGCAGTACTTC. This encodes CAWNSYHGEQYF. The variable domain in full, completed from reference TRBV30 and TRBJ2-7, reads SQTIHQWPATLVQPVGSPLSLECTVEGTSNPNLYWYRQAAGRGLQLLFYSVGIGQISSEVPQNLSASRPQDRQFILSSKKLLLSDSGFYLCAWNSYHGEQYFGPGTRLTVT.

The chain has TRBV5-1 and TRBJ1-2, with a possible D match to TRBD1 (6 bases). Trimming shortened V by 5 bases and J by 4 bases, and 21 bases separated the two germline ends. CDR1 and CDR2 from the germline V gene are SGHRS and YFSETQ. The CDR3 length is 16 residues. DNA of the CDR3: TGCGCCAGCAGTCGGAATGACAGGATCGCCAGCTATGGCTACACCTTC. Protein sequence: CASSRNDRIASYGYTF.

With respect to this clonotype: This clone may be a read error of a much larger clone one base away. The chain couples TRBV5-1 to TRBJ2-7; D possibly corresponds to TRBD2 (6 bases). The CDR3 extends over 13 amino acids. From germline, CDR1 is SGHRS and CDR2 YFSETQ. This CDR3 reads CVSSPAPGDEQYF. The CDR3 coding sequence is TGCGTCAGCAGCCCAGCCCCGGGGGACGAGCAGTACTTC.

V gene TRBV6-5 combines with J gene TRBJ2-5; D gene uncertain. The CDR3 runs to 13 residues. CDR1 is MNHEY and CDR2 is SVGAGI in the germline V gene. Trimming removed 2 bases at V and 2 bases at J, with 6 bases between. CDR3 sequence: CASSYAYQETQYF. CDR3 nucleotide sequence: TGTGCCAGCAGTTACGCGTATCAAGAGACCCAGTACTTC.

This clonotype was recorded at least ten times. The chain joins TRBV28 to TRBJ1-3; no firm D call. V lost 1 base and J lost 4, with 8 bases in between. The CDR3 loop spans 14 amino acids. In germline, CDR1 is MDHEN, CDR2 SYDVKM. As DNA, the CDR3 is TGTGCCAGCAGTTTATCACTACCCGGAAACACCATATATTTT. Translated: CASSLSLPGNTIYF.

The rearrangement joins TRBV4-1 to TRBJ1-1; 7 positions agree with TRBD1. Germline V gene lookup returns CDR1 MGHRA and CDR2 YSYEKL. The CDR3 consists of 13 residues. Trimming at V came to 8 bases and at J to 5 bases, leaving 8 bases not matched to a gene. The CDR3 coding sequence is TGCGCCAGCGGCACAGGGGTTGGGACTGAAGCTTTCTTT. It codes for CASGTGVGTEAFF.

This clonotype was detected ten times or more. The chain links TRBV6-5 to TRBJ1-5; TRBD1 agrees at 8 bases. CDR3 length equals 17 residues. V dropped 4 bases and J dropped 1; count of bases not matched to a gene: 9. CDR1 is MNHEY, CDR2 SVGAGI, per germline. The DNA of the CDR3 is TGTGCCAGCAGTTGGGACAGGCGGAAACTAAGCAATCAGCCCCAGCATTTT. Amino acid sequence: CASSWDRRKLSNQPQHF.

This clonotype was seen at least ten times. The chain links TRBV11-2 to TRBJ1-1; D perhaps matches TRBD1 (5 bases). CDR1 and CDR2 (germline): SGHAT, FQNNGV. V gave up 4 bases and J gave up 8 bases, with 14 bases separating them. The CDR3 totals 13 residues. This chain's CDR3 is CASSSIGRTEAFF. The CDR3 DNA is TGTGCCAGCAGCTCAATTGGACGGACAGAAGCTTTCTTT.

This clonotype was seen ten or more times. The V and J genes are TRBV20-1 and TRBJ1-1, with D hard to call. The CDR3 loop spans 12 amino acids. With 1 base removed from V and 0 bases from J, the gap between germline ends came to 3 bases. CDR1 is DFQATT and CDR2 is SNEGSKA in the germline V gene (reference sequence). The CDR3 is CSARGLNTEAFF. The CDR3 nucleotides read TGCAGTGCTAGAGGGCTGAACACTGAAGCTTTCTTT.

In its sample, this clonotype was seen many times. J is TRBJ1-5 and V is TRBV4-1, with D perhaps matching TRBD1 (5 bases). Between the trimmed V and J ends, which lost 1 base and 14 bases, there was a span of 12 bases. CDR1 is MGHRA and CDR2 is YSYEKL in the germline V gene. The CDR3 runs to 12 residues. Here the CDR3 DNA reads TGCGCCAGCAGCCAAGGAGGGACGGATAAGCATTTT. This sequence encodes CASSQGGTDKHF.

This clonotype was detected ten times or more. The chain combines TRBV25-1 with TRBJ2-5; D perhaps matches TRBD2 (5 bases). V dropped 6 bases and J dropped 1 base, with 15 bases sitting between them. Germline V gives CDR1 MGHDK, CDR2 SYGVNS. This CDR3 comprises 15 residues. The CDR3 region has the DNA TGTGCCAGCAGGGAGGTGGGCAGCTCCCAAGAGACCCAGTACTTC. Translation: CASREVGSSQETQYF.

This clonotype has a count of ten or more. The chain carries TRBV20-1 and TRBJ1-1; no clear D. There are 12 residues in the CDR3. V dropped 5 bases and J dropped 6 bases, with 13 bases sitting between them. In germline, CDR1 is DFQATT, CDR2 SNEGSKA (reference sequence). The CDR3 protein is CSASTRAAEAFF. CDR3 sequence (DNA): TGCAGTGCTTCGACACGGGCCGCTGAAGCTTTCTTT.

This clonotype showed up just a few times. The chain employs TRBV11-2 and TRBJ1-2; D possibly corresponds to TRBD1 (5 bases). The CDR3 is 13 residues long. The V end was cut by 5 bases, the J end by 6 bases, with 13 bases between. Germline-derived CDR1 and CDR2 are SGHAT and FQNNGV. DNA for the CDR3: TGTGCCAGCAGCACCCGGGACGGGAATGGCTACACCTTC. This codes for CASSTRDGNGYTF.

This clonotype was seen repeatedly, ten times or more. The chain has TRBV3-1 and TRBJ2-5; 8 nucleotides match TRBD1. The CDR3 length is 14 residues. Germline assignment: CDR1 LGHDT and CDR2 YNNKEL (reference sequence). After removal of 6 bases from V and 2 bases from J, the junction contained 5 bases not matched to a gene. The CDR3 region is CASRLTGGQETQYF. The DNA for the CDR3 is TGTGCCAGCAGGTTAACAGGGGGGCAAGAGACCCAGTACTTC.

About this clonotype: Compared with germline, one end of the junction differs, possibly owing to a read error. This chain links TRBV12-3 or TRBV12-4 with TRBJ1-5; D is unresolved. This CDR3 contains 15 residues. CDR3 nucleotides: TGTGCCAGCAGTGGCAGCTATCCGTTCAGTCAGCCCAAGCATTTT. Amino acid sequence: CASSGSYPFSQPKHF.

The rearrangement links TRBV4-2 to TRBJ1-6; tentatively, D is TRBD1 (6 bases). Germline assignment: CDR1 LGHNA and CDR2 YNFKEQ. There are 17 residues in the CDR3. V shed 0 bases and J shed 0 bases, with 9 bases lying between them. Here the CDR3 DNA reads TGTGCCAGCAGCCAAGATACAGGGAGCTCCTATAATTCACCCCTCCACTTT. Its protein is CASSQDTGSSYNSPLHF.

This clonotype has ten or more counts. V usage is TRBV12-3 or TRBV12-4 and J usage is TRBJ1-1; a possible D gene is TRBD1 (5 bases). The V and J ends lost 3 bases and 6 bases respectively, with 14 bases between them. This CDR3 is 14 amino acids long. As DNA, the CDR3 is TGTGCCAGCAGTTTGGGGCCAATTTACCCTGAAGCTTTCTTT. Its protein is CASSLGPIYPEAFF.

The rearrangement joins TRBV4-1 to TRBJ1-1; D may be TRBD1 (5 bases). The CDR3 contains 15 residues. The germline V and J ends were trimmed by 5 bases and 3 bases, with 16 bases remaining between them. CDR1 is MGHRA, CDR2 YSYEKL, per germline. Here the CDR3 reads CASSAFGAGDTEAFF. DNA for the CDR3: TGCGCCAGCAGCGCCTTCGGGGCGGGGGACACTGAAGCTTTCTTT.

This clonotype was seen just once. The chain recombines TRBV28 with TRBJ2-7; 8 bases are shared with TRBD1. The CDR3 runs 15 residues. Germline loops: CDR1 MDHEN, CDR2 SYDVKM. V lost 7 bases, J lost 1 base, and 9 bases stayed unmatched. CDR3 DNA sequence: TGTGCCAGCATTTCTCCGGGACAGGCGTCCTACGAGCAGTACTTC. Protein: CASISPGQASYEQYF.

The chain carries TRBV12-3 or TRBV12-4 and TRBJ1-6, with no clear D. The CDR3 runs to 16 residues. V lost 0 bases and J 7 bases, leaving 13 bases between the germline ends. The CDR3 nucleotides are TGTGCCAGCAGTTTAGCGGGAAATCTGGGCAATTCACCCCTCCACTTT. It is translated as CASSLAGNLGNSPLHF.

This clonotype appeared a few times. This rearrangement joins TRBV11-1 to TRBJ1-2; 7 bases fit TRBD1. Per germline, CDR1 SGHAT and CDR2 FQDESV (reference sequence). The CDR3 is 18 residues long. With V trimmed by 4 bases and J by 7 bases, 21 bases remained unmatched. CDR3 DNA sequence: TGTGCCAGCAGCTCCCGCCCCCCGGGACAGATATTTCGGGGTGGCTACACCTTC. As protein: CASSSRPPGQIFRGGYTF. Complete variable domain (other parts from reference TRBV11-1 and TRBJ1-2): EAEVAQSPRYKITEKSQAVAFWCDPISGHATLYWYRQILGQGPELLVQFQDESVVDDSQLPKDRFSAERLKGVDSTLKIQPAELGDSAMYLCASSSRPPGQIFRGGYTFGSGTRLTVV.

Ten or more counts support this clonotype. This chain uses TRBV28 with TRBJ1-1; D unresolved. Trimming pared 6 bases from V and 3 bases from J, leaving 8 bases between. The CDR3 is 12 amino acids. The germline V gene has CDR1 MDHEN and CDR2 SYDVKM. CDR3 DNA sequence: TGTGCCAGCAGCCAATTGGACACTGAAGCTTTCTTT. Amino acid sequence: CASSQLDTEAFF.

This clonotype came up a few times. The germline gene is not matched at one end of the junction; a read error may be the cause. This sequence joins TRBV2 and TRBJ2-7; a weak D match, TRBD1 (5 bases). The CDR3 length is 14 residues. The germline V gene has CDR1 SNHLY and CDR2 FYNNEI. This CDR3 reads CASSPFAGSYEQHF. The CDR3 bases are TGTGCCAGCAGTCCTTTCGCAGGGTCCTACGAGCAGCACTTC.

In regard to this clonotype: A much larger clone differs by one base, so this may be a read error. The conserved final phenylalanine or tryptophan is absent from the CDR3, which likely points to a read error. This chain uses TRBV12-3 or TRBV12-4 with TRBJ2-7; unclear D gene. V was cut by 6 bases and J by 2 bases, with 14 bases left in between. The CDR3 totals 14 residues. This chain's CDR3 is CASSSRRNTYEQYL. CDR3 in DNA: TGTGCCAGCAGCTCACGACGGAATACCTACGAGCAGTACTTG.

V is TRBV29-1 and J is TRBJ1-4; D might be TRBD1 (6 bases). The germline gives CDR1 SQVTM, CDR2 ANQGSEA. Trimming took 7 bases from V and 7 from J, leaving 19 bases between them. CDR3 length equals 14 residues. The CDR3 spells CSGAQTGGSEKLFF. DNA of the CDR3: TGCAGCGGTGCACAGACAGGCGGCAGTGAAAAACTGTTTTTT.